Described below is a single T cell receptor (beta chain) sequence and its context. Antigen unknown. It was with a sample-barcoded 5' primer and a J-beta primer mix that a second PCR of roughly 6 to 12 cycles was run. Each CDR3 protein gets one entry after TCRdb re-called the 5' RACE reads with MiXCR. The sample comprises 580,000 or so distinct CDR3 sequences, around half of which are singletons, and about 22% rests with the top ten. This specimen comes from a study of blood T cells in healthy people across ages. Findings of the study overall: Nothing was known about donor CMV status, and this possibly confounded expanded clonotype changes. Compared with aged donors, long-lived donors showed fewer expanded clones, suggesting selection.

Each donor supplied around 9.6 milliliters of peripheral blood. CDR3 length equals 16 residues. The trim removed 7 bases at V and 1 base at J, leaving 5 bases unmatched. The germline CDR1 and CDR2 sequences are MNHEY and SVGEGT. The sequence was collected from an elderly man in good health. The source material was blood. The V gene is TRBV6-2 or TRBV6-3, the J gene TRBJ2-1; 12 bases align to TRBD2. The CDR3 coding sequence is TGTGCCAGCACCCGACTAGCGGGAGTTTCCTACAATGAGCAGTTCTTC. Protein: CASTRLAGVSYNEQFF.